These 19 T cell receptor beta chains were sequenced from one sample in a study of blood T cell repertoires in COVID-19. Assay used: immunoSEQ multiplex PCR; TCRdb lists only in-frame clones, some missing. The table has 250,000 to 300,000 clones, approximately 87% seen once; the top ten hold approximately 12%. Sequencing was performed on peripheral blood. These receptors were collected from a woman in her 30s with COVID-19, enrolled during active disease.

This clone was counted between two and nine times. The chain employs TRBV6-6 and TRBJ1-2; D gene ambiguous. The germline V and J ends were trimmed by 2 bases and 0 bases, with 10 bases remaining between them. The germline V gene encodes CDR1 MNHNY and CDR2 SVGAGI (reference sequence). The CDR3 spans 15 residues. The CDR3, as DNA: TGTGCCAGCAGTTACGGGCAGCCCGCTAACTATGGCTACACCTTC. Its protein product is CASSYGQPANYGYTF.

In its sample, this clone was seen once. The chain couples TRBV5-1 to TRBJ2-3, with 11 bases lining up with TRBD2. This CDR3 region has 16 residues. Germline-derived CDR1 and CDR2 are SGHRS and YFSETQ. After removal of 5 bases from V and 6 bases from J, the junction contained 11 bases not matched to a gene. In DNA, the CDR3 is TGCGCCAGCAGGGCCGGGACTAGCGGCTTCGGGGATACGCAGTATTTT. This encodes CASRAGTSGFGDTQYF.

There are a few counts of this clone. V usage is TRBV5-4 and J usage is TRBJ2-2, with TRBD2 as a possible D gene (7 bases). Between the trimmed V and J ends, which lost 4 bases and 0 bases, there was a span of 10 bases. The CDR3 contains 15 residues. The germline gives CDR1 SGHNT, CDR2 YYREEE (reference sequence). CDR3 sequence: CASSPGGPNTGELFF. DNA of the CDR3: TGTGCCAGCAGCCCGGGGGGCCCGAACACCGGGGAGCTGTTTTTT.

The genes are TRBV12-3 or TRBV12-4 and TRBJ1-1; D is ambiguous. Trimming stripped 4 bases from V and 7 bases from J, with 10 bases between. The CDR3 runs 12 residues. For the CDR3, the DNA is TGTGCCAGCAGTTCGCGGGGTTTTGAAGCTTTCTTT. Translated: CASSSRGFEAFF.

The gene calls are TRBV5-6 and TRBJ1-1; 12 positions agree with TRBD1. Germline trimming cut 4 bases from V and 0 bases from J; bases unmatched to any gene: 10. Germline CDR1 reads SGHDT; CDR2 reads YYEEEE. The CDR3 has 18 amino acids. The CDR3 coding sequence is TGTGCCAGCAGCGAATCCGGGACAGGGGGCTGGTTGAACACTGAAGCTTTCTTT. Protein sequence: CASSESGTGGWLNTEAFF.

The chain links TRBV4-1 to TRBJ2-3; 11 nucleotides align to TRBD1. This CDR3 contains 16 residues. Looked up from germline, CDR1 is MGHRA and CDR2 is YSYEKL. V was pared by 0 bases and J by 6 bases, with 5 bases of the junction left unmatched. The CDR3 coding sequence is TGCGCCAGCAGCCAAGAAACGGGACAGGGGGAGGATACGCAGTATTTT. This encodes CASSQETGQGEDTQYF.

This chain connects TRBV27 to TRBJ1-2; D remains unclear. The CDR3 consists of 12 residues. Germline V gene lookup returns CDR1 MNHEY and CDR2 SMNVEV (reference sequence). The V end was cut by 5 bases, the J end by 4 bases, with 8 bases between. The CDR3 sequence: CASSNRGYGYTF. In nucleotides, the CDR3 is TGTGCCAGCAGTAATCGGGGCTATGGCTACACCTTC.

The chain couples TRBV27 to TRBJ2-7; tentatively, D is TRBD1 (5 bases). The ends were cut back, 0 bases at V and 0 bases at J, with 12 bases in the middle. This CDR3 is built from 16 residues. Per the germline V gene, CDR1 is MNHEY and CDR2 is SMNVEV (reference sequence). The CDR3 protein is CASSLSGALTSYEQYF. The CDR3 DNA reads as TGTGCCAGCAGTTTATCAGGGGCCCTAACCTCCTACGAGCAGTACTTC.

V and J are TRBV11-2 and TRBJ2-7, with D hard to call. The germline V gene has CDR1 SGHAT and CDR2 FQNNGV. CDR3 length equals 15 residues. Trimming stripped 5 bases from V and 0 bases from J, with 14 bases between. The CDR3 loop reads CASSLGYGSSYEQYF. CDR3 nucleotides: TGTGCCAGCAGCCTCGGTTACGGGTCCTCCTACGAGCAGTACTTC. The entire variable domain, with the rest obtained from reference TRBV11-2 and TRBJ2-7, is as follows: EAGVAQSPRYKIIEKRQSVAFWCNPISGHATLYWYQQILGQGPKLLIQFQNNGVVDDSQLPKDRFSAERLKGVDSTLKIQPAKLEDSAVYLCASSLGYGSSYEQYFGPGTRLTVT.

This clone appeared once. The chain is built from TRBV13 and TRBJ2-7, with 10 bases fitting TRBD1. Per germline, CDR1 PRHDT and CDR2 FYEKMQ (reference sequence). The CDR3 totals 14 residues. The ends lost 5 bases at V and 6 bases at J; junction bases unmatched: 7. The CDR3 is CASSTTGGSAEQYF. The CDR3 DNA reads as TGTGCCAGCAGCACGACAGGGGGCTCGGCCGAGCAGTACTTC.

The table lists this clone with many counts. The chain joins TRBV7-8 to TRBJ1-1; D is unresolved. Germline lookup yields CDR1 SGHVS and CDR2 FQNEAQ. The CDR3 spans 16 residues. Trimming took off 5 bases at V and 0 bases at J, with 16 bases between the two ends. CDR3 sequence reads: CASSPHSGMMNTEAFF. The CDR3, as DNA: TGTGCCAGCAGCCCTCACTCAGGTATGATGAACACTGAAGCTTTCTTT. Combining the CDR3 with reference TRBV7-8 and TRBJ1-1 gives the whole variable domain GAGVSQSPRYKVAKRGQDVALRCDPISGHVSLFWYQQALGQGPEFLTYFQNEAQLDKSGLPSDRFFAERPEGSVSTLKIQRTQQEDSAVYLCASSPHSGMMNTEAFFGQGTRLTVV.

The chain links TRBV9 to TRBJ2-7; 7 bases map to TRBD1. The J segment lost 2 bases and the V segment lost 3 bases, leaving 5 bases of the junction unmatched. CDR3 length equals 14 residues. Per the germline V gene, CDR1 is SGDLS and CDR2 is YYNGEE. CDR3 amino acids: CASSGPGQPYEQYF. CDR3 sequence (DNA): TGTGCCAGCAGCGGACCGGGACAGCCCTACGAGCAGTACTTC.

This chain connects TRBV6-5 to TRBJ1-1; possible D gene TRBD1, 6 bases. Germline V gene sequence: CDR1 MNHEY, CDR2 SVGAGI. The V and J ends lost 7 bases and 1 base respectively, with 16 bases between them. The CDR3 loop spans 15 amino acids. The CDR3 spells CASNSRLGGNTEAFF. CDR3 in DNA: TGTGCCAGCAATTCCCGTCTAGGGGGGAACACTGAAGCTTTCTTT.

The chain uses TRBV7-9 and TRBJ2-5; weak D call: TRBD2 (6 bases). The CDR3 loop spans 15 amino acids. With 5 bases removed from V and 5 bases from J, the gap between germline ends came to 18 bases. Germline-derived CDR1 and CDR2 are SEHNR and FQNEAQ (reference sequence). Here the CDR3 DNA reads TGTGCCAGCAGCCAGCCGGTGGCGGGGCACGAGACCCAGTACTTC. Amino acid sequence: CASSQPVAGHETQYF.

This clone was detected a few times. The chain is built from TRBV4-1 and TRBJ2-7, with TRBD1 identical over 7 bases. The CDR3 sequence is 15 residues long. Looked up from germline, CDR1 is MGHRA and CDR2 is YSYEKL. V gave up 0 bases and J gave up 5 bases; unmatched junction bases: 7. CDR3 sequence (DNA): TGCGCCAGCAGCCAAGATTTTGGCAGGGGGAACGAGCAGTACTTC. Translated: CASSQDFGRGNEQYF.

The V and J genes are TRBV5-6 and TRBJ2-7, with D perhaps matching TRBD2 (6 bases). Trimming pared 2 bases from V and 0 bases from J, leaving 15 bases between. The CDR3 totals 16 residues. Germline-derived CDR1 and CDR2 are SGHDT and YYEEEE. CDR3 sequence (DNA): TGTGCCAGCAGCTTTAGGGGAGGACTCTTCTCCTACGAGCAGTACTTC. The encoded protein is CASSFRGGLFSYEQYF.

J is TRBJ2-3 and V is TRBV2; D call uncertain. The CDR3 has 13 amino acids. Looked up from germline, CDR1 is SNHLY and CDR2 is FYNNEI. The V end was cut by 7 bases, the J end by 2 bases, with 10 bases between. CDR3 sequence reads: CASMAVPTDTQYF. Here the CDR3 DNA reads TGTGCCAGCATGGCGGTACCCACAGATACGCAGTATTTT.

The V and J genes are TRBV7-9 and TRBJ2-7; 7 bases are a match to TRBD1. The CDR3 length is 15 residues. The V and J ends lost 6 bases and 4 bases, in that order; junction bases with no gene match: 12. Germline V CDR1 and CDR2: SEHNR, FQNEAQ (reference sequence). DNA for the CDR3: TGTGCCAGCAGTCACACCGGGACAGCTACTTACGAGCAGTACTTC. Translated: CASSHTGTATYEQYF.

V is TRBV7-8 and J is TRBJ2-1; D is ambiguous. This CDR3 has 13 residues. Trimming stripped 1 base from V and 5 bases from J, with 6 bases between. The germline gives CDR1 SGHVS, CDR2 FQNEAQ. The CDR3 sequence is CASSLGLNNEQFF. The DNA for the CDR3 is TGTGCCAGCAGCTTAGGGCTGAACAATGAGCAGTTCTTC.